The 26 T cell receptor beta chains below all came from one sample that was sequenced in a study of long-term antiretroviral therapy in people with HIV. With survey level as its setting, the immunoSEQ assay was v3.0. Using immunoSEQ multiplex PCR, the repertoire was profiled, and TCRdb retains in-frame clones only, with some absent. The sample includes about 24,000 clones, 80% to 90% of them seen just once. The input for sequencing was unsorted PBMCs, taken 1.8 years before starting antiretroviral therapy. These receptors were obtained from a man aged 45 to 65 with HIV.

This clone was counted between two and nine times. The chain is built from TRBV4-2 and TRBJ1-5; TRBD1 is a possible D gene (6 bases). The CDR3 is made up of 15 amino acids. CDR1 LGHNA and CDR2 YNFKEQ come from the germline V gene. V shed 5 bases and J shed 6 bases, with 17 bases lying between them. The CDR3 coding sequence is TGTGCCAGCAGCTTTACGGCCAGGGGTGGTCAGCCCCAGCATTTT. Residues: CASSFTARGGQPQHF.

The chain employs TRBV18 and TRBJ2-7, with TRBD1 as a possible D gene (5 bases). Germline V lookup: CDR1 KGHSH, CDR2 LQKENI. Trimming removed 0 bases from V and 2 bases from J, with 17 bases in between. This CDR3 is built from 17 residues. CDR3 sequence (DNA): TGTGCCAGCTCACCACCCAGGACGGCTAGGGGTACCTACGAGCAGTACTTC. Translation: CASSPPRTARGTYEQYF.

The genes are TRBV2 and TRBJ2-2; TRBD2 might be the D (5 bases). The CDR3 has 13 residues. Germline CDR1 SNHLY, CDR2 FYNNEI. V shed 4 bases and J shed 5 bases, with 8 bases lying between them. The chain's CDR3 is CASSGTGTGELFF. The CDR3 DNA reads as TGTGCCAGCAGTGGGACGGGGACCGGGGAGCTGTTTTTT.

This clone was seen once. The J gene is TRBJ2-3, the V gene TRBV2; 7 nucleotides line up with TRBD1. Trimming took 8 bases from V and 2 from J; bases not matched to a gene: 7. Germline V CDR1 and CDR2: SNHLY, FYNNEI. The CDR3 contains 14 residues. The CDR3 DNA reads TGTGCCAGCCGGACCGGGACAGCCACAGATACGCAGTATTTT. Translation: CASRTGTATDTQYF.

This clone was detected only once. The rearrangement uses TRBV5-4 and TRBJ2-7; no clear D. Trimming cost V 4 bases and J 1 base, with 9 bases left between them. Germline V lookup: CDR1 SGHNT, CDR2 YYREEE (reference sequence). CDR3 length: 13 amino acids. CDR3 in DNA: TGTGCCAGCAGCCGCGACGGATCCTACGAGCAGTACTTC. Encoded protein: CASSRDGSYEQYF. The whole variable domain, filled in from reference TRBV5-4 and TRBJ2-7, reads ETGVTQSPTHLIKTRGQQVTLRCSSQSGHNTVSWYQQALGQGPQFIFQYYREEENGRGNFPPRFSGLQFPNYSSELNVNALELDDSALYLCASSRDGSYEQYFGPGTRLTVT.

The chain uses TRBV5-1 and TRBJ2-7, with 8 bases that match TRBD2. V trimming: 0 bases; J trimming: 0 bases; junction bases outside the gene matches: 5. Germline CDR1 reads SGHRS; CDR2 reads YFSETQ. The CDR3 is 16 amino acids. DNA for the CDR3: TGCGCCAGCAGCTTGGAACTAGCGGTTAGCTCCTACGAGCAGTACTTC. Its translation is CASSLELAVSSYEQYF.

CDR3 region: CASSASGQLMRGYTF. The CDR3 DNA is TGTGCCAGCAGTGCATCGGGACAGCTTATGAGGGGCTACACCTTC. V gene TRBV2 combines with J gene TRBJ1-2; 7 nucleotides line up with TRBD1. After removal of 4 bases from V and 8 bases from J, the junction contained 13 bases not matched to a gene. Germline V lookup: CDR1 SNHLY, CDR2 FYNNEI. The CDR3 contains 15 residues.

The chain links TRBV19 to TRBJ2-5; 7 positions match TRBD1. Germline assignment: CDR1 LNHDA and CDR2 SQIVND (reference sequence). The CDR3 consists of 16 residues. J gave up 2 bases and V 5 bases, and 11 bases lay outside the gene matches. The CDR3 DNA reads TGTGCCAGTAGTCCGATCCGGACAGGATTACAAGAGACCCAGTACTTC. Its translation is CASSPIRTGLQETQYF. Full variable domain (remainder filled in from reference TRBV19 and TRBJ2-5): DGGITQSPKYLFRKEGQNVTLSCEQNLNHDAMYWYRQDPGQGLRLIYYSQIVNDFQKGDIAEGYSVSREKKESFPLTVTSAQKNPTAFYLCASSPIRTGLQETQYFGPGTRLLVL.

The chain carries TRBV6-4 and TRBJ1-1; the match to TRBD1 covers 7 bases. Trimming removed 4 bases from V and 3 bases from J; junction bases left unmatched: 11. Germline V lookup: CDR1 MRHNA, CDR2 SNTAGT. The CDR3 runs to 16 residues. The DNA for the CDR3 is TGTGCCAGCAGTGGCGTGGGCAACAGGGGATACACTGAAGCTTTCTTT. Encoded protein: CASSGVGNRGYTEAFF.

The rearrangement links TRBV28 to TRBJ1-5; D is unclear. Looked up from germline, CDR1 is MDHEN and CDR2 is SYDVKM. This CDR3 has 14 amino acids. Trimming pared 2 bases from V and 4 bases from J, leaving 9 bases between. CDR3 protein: CASSLVTDNQPQHF. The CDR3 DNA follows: TGTGCCAGCAGTTTAGTCACAGATAATCAGCCCCAGCATTTT. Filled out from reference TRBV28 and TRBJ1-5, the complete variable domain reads DVKVTQSSRYLVKRTGEKVFLECVQDMDHENMFWYRQDPGLGLRLIYFSYDVKMKEKGDIPEGYSVSREKKERFSLILESASTNQTSMYLCASSLVTDNQPQHFGDGTRLSIL.

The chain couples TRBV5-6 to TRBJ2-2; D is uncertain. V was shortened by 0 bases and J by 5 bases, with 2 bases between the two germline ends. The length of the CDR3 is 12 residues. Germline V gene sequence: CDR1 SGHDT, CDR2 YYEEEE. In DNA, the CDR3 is TGTGCCAGCAGCTTGGAAACCGGGGAGCTGTTTTTT. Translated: CASSLETGELFF.

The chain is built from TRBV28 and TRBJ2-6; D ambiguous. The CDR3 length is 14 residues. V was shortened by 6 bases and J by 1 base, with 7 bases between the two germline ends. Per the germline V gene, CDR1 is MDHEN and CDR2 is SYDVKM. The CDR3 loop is CASSLPSGANVLTF. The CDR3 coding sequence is TGTGCCAGCAGCCTTCCATCTGGGGCCAACGTCCTGACTTTC.

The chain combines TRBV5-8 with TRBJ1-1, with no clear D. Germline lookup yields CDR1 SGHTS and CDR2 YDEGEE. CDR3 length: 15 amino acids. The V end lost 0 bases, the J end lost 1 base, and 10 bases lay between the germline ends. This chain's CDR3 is CASSLDYRGNTEAFF. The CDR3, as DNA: TGTGCCAGCAGCTTGGACTATCGAGGGAACACTGAAGCTTTCTTT. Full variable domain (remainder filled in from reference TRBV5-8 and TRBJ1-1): EAGVTQSPTHLIKTRGQQATLRCSPISGHTSVYWYQQALGLGLQFLLWYDEGEERNRGNFPPRFSGRQFPNYSSELNVNALELEDSALYLCASSLDYRGNTEAFFGQGTRLTVV.

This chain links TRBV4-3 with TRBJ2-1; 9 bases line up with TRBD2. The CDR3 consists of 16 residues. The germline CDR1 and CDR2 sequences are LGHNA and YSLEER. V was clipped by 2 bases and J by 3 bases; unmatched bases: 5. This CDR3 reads CASSQRSGGIYNEQFF. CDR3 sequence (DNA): TGCGCCAGCAGCCAACGTAGCGGGGGTATCTACAATGAGCAGTTCTTC.

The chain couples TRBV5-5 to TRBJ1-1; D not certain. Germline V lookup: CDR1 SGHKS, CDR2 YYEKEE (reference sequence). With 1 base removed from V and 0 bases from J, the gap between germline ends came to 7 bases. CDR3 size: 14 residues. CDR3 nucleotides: TGTGCCAGCAGCTTGTCTGGTCTGAACACTGAAGCTTTCTTT. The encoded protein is CASSLSGLNTEAFF.

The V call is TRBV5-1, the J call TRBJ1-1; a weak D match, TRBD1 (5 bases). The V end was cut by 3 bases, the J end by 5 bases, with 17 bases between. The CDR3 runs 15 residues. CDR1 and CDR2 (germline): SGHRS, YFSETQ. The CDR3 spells CASSSELRDGTEAFF. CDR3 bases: TGCGCCAGCAGCTCAGAACTCAGGGATGGGACTGAAGCTTTCTTT.

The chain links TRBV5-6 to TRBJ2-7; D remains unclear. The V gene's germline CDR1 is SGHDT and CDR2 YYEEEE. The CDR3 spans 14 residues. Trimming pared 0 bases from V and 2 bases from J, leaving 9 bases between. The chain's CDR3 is CASSLGPLAYEQYF. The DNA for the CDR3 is TGTGCCAGCAGCTTGGGACCTCTTGCCTACGAGCAGTACTTC.

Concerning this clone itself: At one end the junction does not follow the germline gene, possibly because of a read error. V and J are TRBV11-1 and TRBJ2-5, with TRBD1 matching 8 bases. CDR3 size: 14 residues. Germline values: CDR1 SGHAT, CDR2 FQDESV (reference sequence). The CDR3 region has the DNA TGTGCCAGCAGCCTAGCGACAGGGGAAGAGACCCAGTACTTC. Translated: CASSLATGEETQYF.

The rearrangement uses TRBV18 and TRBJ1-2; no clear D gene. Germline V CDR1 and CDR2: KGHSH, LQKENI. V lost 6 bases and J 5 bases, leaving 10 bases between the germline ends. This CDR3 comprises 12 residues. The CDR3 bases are TGTGCCAGCTCCGAACGGGGATATGGCTACACCTTC. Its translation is CASSERGYGYTF.

This chain's CDR3 is CASSLEQGVGETQYF. CDR3 coding DNA: TGTGCCAGCAGCTTGGAACAGGGGGTGGGAGAGACCCAGTACTTC. The V and J genes are TRBV5-6 and TRBJ2-5; 8 nucleotides line up with TRBD1. V lost 0 bases, J lost 4 bases, and 5 bases stayed unmatched. This CDR3 is built from 15 residues. CDR1 is SGHDT and CDR2 is YYEEEE in the germline V gene. The complete variable domain, with remaining parts taken from reference TRBV5-6 and TRBJ2-5, reads DAGVTQSPTHLIKTRGQQVTLRCSPKSGHDTVSWYQQALGQGPQFIFQYYEEEERQRGNFPDRFSGHQFPNYSSELNVNALLLGDSALYLCASSLEQGVGETQYFGPGTRLLVL.

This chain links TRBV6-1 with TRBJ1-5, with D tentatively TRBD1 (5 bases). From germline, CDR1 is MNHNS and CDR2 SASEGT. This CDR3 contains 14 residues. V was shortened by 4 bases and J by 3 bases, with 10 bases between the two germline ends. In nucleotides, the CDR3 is TGTGCCAGCAGTGGAGGGGACTACAATCAGCCCCAGCATTTT. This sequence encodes CASSGGDYNQPQHF.

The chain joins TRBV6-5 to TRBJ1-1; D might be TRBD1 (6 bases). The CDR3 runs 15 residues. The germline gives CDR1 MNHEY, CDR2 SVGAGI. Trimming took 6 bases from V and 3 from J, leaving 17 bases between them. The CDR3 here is CASSSTPRGYTEAFF. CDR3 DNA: TGTGCCAGCAGCTCGACCCCCAGGGGTTACACTGAAGCTTTCTTT.

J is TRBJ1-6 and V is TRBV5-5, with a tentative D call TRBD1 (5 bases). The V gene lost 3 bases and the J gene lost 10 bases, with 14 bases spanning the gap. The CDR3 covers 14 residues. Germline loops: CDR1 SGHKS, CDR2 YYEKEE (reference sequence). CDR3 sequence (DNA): TGTGCCAGCAGCTACCTCCCAGGGAACTCACCCCTCCACTTT. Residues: CASSYLPGNSPLHF.

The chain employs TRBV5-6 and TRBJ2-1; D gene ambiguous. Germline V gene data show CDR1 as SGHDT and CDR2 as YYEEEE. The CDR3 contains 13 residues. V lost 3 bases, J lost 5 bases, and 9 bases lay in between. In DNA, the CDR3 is TGTGCCAGCAGCTGGTTACGGAACAATGAGCAGTTCTTC. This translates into CASSWLRNNEQFF.

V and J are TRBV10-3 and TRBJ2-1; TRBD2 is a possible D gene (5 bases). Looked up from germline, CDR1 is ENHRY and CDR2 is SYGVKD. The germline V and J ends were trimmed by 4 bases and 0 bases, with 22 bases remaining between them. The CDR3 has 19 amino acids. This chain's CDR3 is CAISGWSKRINSSYNEQFF. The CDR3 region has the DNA TGTGCCATCAGTGGTTGGTCGAAGCGGATTAACAGCTCCTACAATGAGCAGTTCTTC.

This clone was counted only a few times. The CDR3 coding sequence is TGCGCCAGCAGCCAGGGTCCGGGGCAAGGGGGCTACACCTTC. Translation: CASSQGPGQGGYTF. This rearrangement joins TRBV4-3 to TRBJ1-2; weak D call: TRBD1 (5 bases). This CDR3 has 14 amino acids. Germline-derived CDR1 and CDR2 are LGHNA and YSLEER. Trimming removed 3 bases from V and 8 bases from J, with 16 bases in between.